Following are 32 T cell receptor beta chains from one sample sequenced in a study of T cells in Graves' hyperthyroidism and ophthalmopathy. It was RNA transcripts that yielded the amplified TCR beta CDR3 regions. The TCR CDR3 was amplified in a first-round RT-PCR using the HTBI primer set. TCRdb redid the calling of the multiplex PCR reads with MiXCR, one entry per CDR3 protein. The table has under 65,000 distinct CDR3 sequences, approximately 57% seen once; the top ten hold more than 3%. Sequencing was performed on blood. Receptor source: a woman aged 60 to 75 with Graves' ophthalmopathy.

This clonotype was picked up one time. This chain connects TRBV6-4 to TRBJ2-7; D tentatively reads TRBD1 or TRBD2 (5 bases each). Germline lookup yields CDR1 MRHNA and CDR2 SNTAGT. CDR3 size: 13 residues. The V end lost 6 bases, the J end lost 2 bases, and 11 bases lay between the germline ends. The CDR3 region is CASRTRDPYEQYF. For the CDR3, the DNA is TGTGCCAGCAGGACCCGGGACCCCTACGAGCAGTACTTC.

Ten or more counts support this clonotype. The V gene is TRBV28, the J gene TRBJ1-5, with TRBD1 identical over 7 bases. Germline loops: CDR1 MDHEN, CDR2 SYDVKM. J gave up 7 bases and V 3 bases, and 6 bases lay outside the gene matches. The CDR3 is 14 residues long. The CDR3 is CASSFLGGGQPQHF. The CDR3 DNA sequence: TGTGCCAGCAGTTTCCTAGGGGGCGGGCAGCCCCAGCATTTT.

The genes are TRBV5-1 and TRBJ1-4, with 7 nucleotides matching TRBD1. Trimming removed 4 bases from V and 5 bases from J; junction bases left unmatched: 8. CDR1 and CDR2 (germline): SGHRS, YFSETQ. The CDR3 consists of 15 residues. CDR3 protein: CASSITGAENEKLFF. CDR3 nucleotides: TGCGCCAGCAGCATCACAGGGGCTGAGAATGAAAAACTGTTTTTT.

This chain joins TRBV2 and TRBJ2-1, with 13 bases fitting TRBD2. Trimming cost V 4 bases and J 5 bases; bases outside gene matches: 5. The V gene's germline CDR1 is SNHLY and CDR2 FYNNEI. The CDR3 totals 16 residues. Here the CDR3 reads CASSGTSGSIHNEQFF. CDR3 in DNA: TGTGCCAGCAGTGGGACTAGCGGGAGTATTCACAATGAGCAGTTCTTC.

This clonotype is medium-sized. The V call is TRBV10-3, the J call TRBJ2-2; D gene uncertain. The V and J ends lost 4 bases and 4 bases respectively, with 10 bases between them. This CDR3 has 14 residues. CDR1 and CDR2 (germline): ENHRY, SYGVKD. CDR3 bases: TGTGCCATCAGTGGCGTGGACGGCACCGGGGAGCTGTTTTTT. It codes for CAISGVDGTGELFF.

This clonotype was observed at least ten times. This chain links TRBV7-3 with TRBJ1-1; D gene unclear. The germline V and J ends were trimmed by 1 base and 6 bases, with 12 bases remaining between them. Germline V gene lookup returns CDR1 SGHTA and CDR2 FQGTGA. The length of the CDR3 is 14 residues. CDR3 region: CASSLSGSGAEAFF. The CDR3 nucleotides are TGTGCCAGCAGCTTAAGCGGCTCGGGCGCTGAAGCTTTCTTT. The entire variable domain, with the rest obtained from reference TRBV7-3 and TRBJ1-1, is as follows: GAGVSQTPSNKVTEKGKYVELRCDPISGHTALYWYRQSLGQGPEFLIYFQGTGAADDSGLPNDRFFAVRPEGSVSTLKIQRTERGDSAVYLCASSLSGSGAEAFFGQGTRLTVV.

This clonotype was seen many times. This chain uses TRBV20-1 with TRBJ2-2, with 7 bases that match TRBD1. J was trimmed by 2 bases and V by 1 base; bases with no gene match: 1. CDR3 length: 14 amino acids. Germline V gene sequence: CDR1 DFQATT, CDR2 SNEGSKA (reference sequence). The CDR3 nucleotides read TGCAGTGCTAGAGGACAGGGTAACACCGGGGAGCTGTTTTTT. It specifies CSARGQGNTGELFF.

The V gene is TRBV20-1, the J gene TRBJ2-2; D remains unclear. This CDR3 has 10 residues. The germline V and J ends were trimmed by 2 bases and 7 bases, with 2 bases remaining between them. Germline loops: CDR1 DFQATT, CDR2 SNEGSKA (reference sequence). The CDR3 loop is CSARNGELFF. The CDR3 region has the DNA TGCAGTGCTAGAAACGGGGAGCTGTTTTTT.

The V call is TRBV19, the J call TRBJ2-2; 11 bases agree with TRBD2. The V and J ends lost 5 bases and 3 bases, in that order; junction bases with no gene match: 5. Germline assignment: CDR1 LNHDA and CDR2 SQIVND (reference sequence). The CDR3 consists of 16 residues. CDR3 coding DNA: TGTGCCAGTAGTGATACTAGCGGGAGCGACACCGGGGAGCTGTTTTTT. Protein: CASSDTSGSDTGELFF.

This clonotype has just one count. The J gene is TRBJ2-7, the V gene TRBV7-6; 13 bases align to TRBD2. This CDR3 contains 16 residues. After removal of 5 bases from V and 3 bases from J, the junction contained 7 bases not matched to a gene. The V gene's germline CDR1 is SGHVS and CDR2 FNYEAQ. CDR3 in amino acids: CASSPGLAGADYEQYF. In DNA, the CDR3 is TGTGCCAGCAGCCCCGGACTAGCGGGAGCGGACTACGAGCAGTACTTC.

This clonotype has a count of ten or more. The rearrangement joins TRBV19 to TRBJ1-1; 7 bases fit TRBD1. Germline trimming cut 9 bases from V and 4 bases from J; bases unmatched to any gene: 8. The V gene's germline CDR1 is LNHDA and CDR2 SQIVND (reference sequence). The CDR3 contains 13 residues. The CDR3 nucleotides are TGTGCCAGCGGTGACAGGGACGGCACTGAAGCTTTCTTT. It translates to CASGDRDGTEAFF.

The table lists this clonotype with many counts. This rearrangement joins TRBV20-1 to TRBJ2-7; a possible D gene is TRBD1 (7 bases). Germline V gene lookup returns CDR1 DFQATT and CDR2 SNEGSKA (reference sequence). The length of the CDR3 is 14 residues. V lost 3 bases, J lost 2 bases, and 14 bases lay in between. The CDR3 nucleotides read TGCAGTGCTAGTTCCCAGGGGGGCCCCTACGAGCAGTACTTC. Protein sequence: CSASSQGGPYEQYF.

This clonotype was seen a single time. The CDR3 loop reads CATSDQGQGTQHF. CDR3 DNA: TGTGCCACCAGTGATCAGGGACAGGGTACCCAGCATTTT. The J gene is TRBJ1-5, the V gene TRBV24-1; TRBD1 agrees at 9 bases. Germline CDR1 and CDR2: KGHDR and SFDVKD. The CDR3 has 13 residues. V trimming: 3 bases; J trimming: 11 bases; junction bases outside the gene matches: 4.

This clonotype has at least ten counts. The J gene is TRBJ1-1, the V gene TRBV19; TRBD1 might be the D (5 bases). Trimming pared 5 bases from V and 4 bases from J, leaving 8 bases between. CDR1 LNHDA and CDR2 SQIVND come from the germline V gene (reference sequence). CDR3 length: 12 residues. CDR3 bases: TGTGCCAGTAGTTTTCAGGGCACTGAAGCTTTCTTT. Its protein is CASSFQGTEAFF.

Ten or more counts support this clonotype. Just one base apart from a much larger clone, this may be a read error. The rearrangement links TRBV12-3 or TRBV12-4 to TRBJ2-7; D is ambiguous. CDR3 length: 12 amino acids. V lost 6 bases and J 5 bases, leaving 11 bases between the germline ends. The DNA of the CDR3 is TGTGCCAGCAGCCCCGGCGTGGACGAGCAGTACTTC. Translation: CASSPGVDEQYF.

This clonotype was seen ten or more times. The chain has TRBV20-1 and TRBJ2-1; the match to TRBD2 covers 7 bases. The germline V gene has CDR1 DFQATT and CDR2 SNEGSKA (reference sequence). This CDR3 is built from 14 residues. V shed 6 bases and J 2 bases; nucleotides not matched to a gene: 7. The CDR3 nucleotides are TGCAGTGCCCTGGGCGGGAGCCCCTACAATGAGCAGTTCTTC. Translating gives CSALGGSPYNEQFF.

A remark on this clonotype: This is likely a read error, given that the CDR3 carries no conserved phenylalanine or tryptophan at its end. Because the CDR3's place on the DNA is in doubt, the DNA is left out and the CDR3 is given as listed by TCRdb. The V call is TRBV20-1, the J call TRBJ2-6; the D call in the table, TRBD1, was not verified against the DNA. The CDR3 is 16 residues long, counting both termini. Germline V gene sequence: CDR1 DFQATT, CDR2 SNEGSKA (reference sequence). The CDR3 loop is CSAEGRPSSGANVLVL.

There are many counts of this clonotype. The chain combines TRBV5-8 with TRBJ2-7; D call uncertain. Between the trimmed V and J ends, which lost 3 bases and 2 bases, there was a span of 12 bases. This CDR3 is 14 amino acids long. Germline V lookup: CDR1 SGHTS, CDR2 YDEGEE. CDR3 residues: CASSSFPDPYEQYF. DNA for the CDR3: TGTGCCAGCAGCTCTTTTCCAGACCCCTACGAGCAGTACTTC.

The chain is built from TRBV2 and TRBJ2-3, with D perhaps TRBD1 or TRBD2 (5 bases each). Trimming shortened V by 0 bases and J by 6 bases, and 13 bases separated the two germline ends. Germline V gene lookup returns CDR1 SNHLY and CDR2 FYNNEI. The CDR3 is made up of 15 amino acids. CDR3 nucleotides: TGTGCCAGCAGTGAAGCCGGGGCTTTGGGGGATACGCAGTATTTT. It encodes CASSEAGALGDTQYF.

The chain employs TRBV2 and TRBJ1-2; D gene ambiguous. The germline V gene encodes CDR1 SNHLY and CDR2 FYNNEI. There are 12 residues in the CDR3. The ends were cut back, 7 bases at V and 8 bases at J, with 14 bases in the middle. The chain's CDR3 is CASTRATEGYTF. In nucleotides, the CDR3 is TGTGCCAGCACCCGAGCAACTGAGGGCTACACCTTC.

By sample share, this clonotype is medium-sized. The chain uses TRBV2 and TRBJ2-1, with D unclear. The V gene lost 6 bases and the J gene lost 0 bases, with 9 bases spanning the gap. The germline V gene encodes CDR1 SNHLY and CDR2 FYNNEI. CDR3 length: 14 amino acids. The CDR3 bases are TGTGCCAGCAGATTGTCCCTCTCCTACAATGAGCAGTTCTTC. Protein: CASRLSLSYNEQFF.

V usage is TRBV3-1 and J usage is TRBJ1-1; TRBD1 matches at 10 bases. The CDR3 is 15 amino acids. Per the germline V gene, CDR1 is LGHDT and CDR2 is YNNKEL (reference sequence). J lost 5 bases, V lost 5 bases, and 8 bases had no gene match. In DNA, the CDR3 is TGTGCCAGCAGCTTCGGACAGGGGGGATGGACTGAAGCTTTCTTT. This sequence encodes CASSFGQGGWTEAFF.

This clonotype has at least ten counts. The chain recombines TRBV7-9 with TRBJ1-2; perhaps TRBD1 as D (6 bases). Germline V CDR1 and CDR2: SEHNR, FQNEAQ (reference sequence). V was pared by 7 bases and J by 2 bases, with 11 bases between. CDR3 size: 13 residues. Written as DNA, the CDR3 is TGTGCCAGCAACAGGGACGGAAACTATGGCTACACCTTC. The encoded protein is CASNRDGNYGYTF.

The gene calls are TRBV5-4 and TRBJ1-4; D is ambiguous. CDR3 length equals 15 residues. Germline assignment: CDR1 SGHNT and CDR2 YYREEE (reference sequence). Deletions cut 2 bases from V and 3 bases from J, with 11 bases between. The CDR3 DNA follows: TGTGCCAGCAGCTTCGGACGGTTGGCTAATGAAAAACTGTTTTTT. Its translation is CASSFGRLANEKLFF.

There are many counts of this clonotype. V usage is TRBV5-1 and J usage is TRBJ1-5; the match to TRBD1 covers 7 bases. Looked up from germline, CDR1 is SGHRS and CDR2 is YFSETQ. CDR3 size: 13 residues. V shed 0 bases and J 7 bases; nucleotides not matched to a gene: 1. CDR3 in amino acids: CASSLDRGQPQHF. CDR3 nucleotides: TGCGCCAGCAGCTTGGACAGGGGACAGCCCCAGCATTTT.

The chain carries TRBV7-2 and TRBJ2-5, with TRBD1 matching over 10 bases. The ends lost 5 bases at V and 1 base at J; junction bases unmatched: 7. CDR3 length: 16 amino acids. From germline, CDR1 is SGHTA and CDR2 FQGNSA. The CDR3 loop reads CASSQTGGDVQETQYF. CDR3 sequence (DNA): TGTGCCAGCAGCCAGACAGGGGGCGATGTCCAAGAGACCCAGTACTTC.

V is TRBV12-3 or TRBV12-4 and J is TRBJ2-1; TRBD2 agrees at 8 bases. The CDR3 totals 13 residues. The V gene end was trimmed by 8 bases and the J gene end by 2 bases; junction bases not matched to a gene: 2. The CDR3 DNA is TGTGCCAGCGGACTAGCAGCCTACAATGAGCAGTTCTTC. Translation: CASGLAAYNEQFF.

This clonotype appeared a single time. At one end the junction does not follow the germline gene, possibly because of a read error. CDR3 residues: CASSLYRGAGQETQYF. In nucleotides, the CDR3 is TGCGCCAGCAGCTTGTACCGGGGCGCGGGGCAAGAGACCCAGTACTTC. The chain uses TRBV9 and TRBJ2-5; weak D call: TRBD2 (6 bases). Germline-derived CDR1 and CDR2 are SGDLS and YYNGEE. This CDR3 comprises 16 residues.

This chain connects TRBV7-2 to TRBJ2-5; D may correspond to TRBD1 or TRBD2 (6 bases each). V was clipped by 2 bases and J by 5 bases, with 9 bases between them. The germline CDR1 and CDR2 sequences are SGHTA and FQGNSA. This CDR3 contains 13 residues. CDR3 sequence reads: CASSLPGAETQYF. The CDR3 region has the DNA TGTGCCAGCAGCTTACCGGGGGCGGAGACCCAGTACTTC.

At least ten counts were recorded for this clonotype. CDR3 sequence: CASSLYGGRDEQFF. CDR3 sequence (DNA): TGTGCCAGCAGTTTATATGGAGGGAGGGATGAGCAGTTCTTC. This chain uses TRBV27 with TRBJ2-1; 7 bases are a match to TRBD2. Germline values: CDR1 MNHEY, CDR2 SMNVEV (reference sequence). Trimming removed 1 base from V and 8 bases from J; junction bases left unmatched: 5. There are 14 residues in the CDR3.

In this sample, this clonotype turned up many times. The CDR3 bases are TGTGCCAGCACTCAGGGTTCTTCGGAGACCCAGTACTTC. It codes for CASTQGSSETQYF. V usage is TRBV6-5 and J usage is TRBJ2-5, with D perhaps TRBD1 (5 bases). The germline V gene has CDR1 MNHEY and CDR2 SVGAGI. The CDR3 contains 13 residues. Trimming cost V 7 bases and J 5 bases, with 14 bases left between them.

This clonotype was seen ten or more times. This clone may be a read error of a much larger clone one base away. The chain links TRBV12-3 or TRBV12-4 to TRBJ2-3; the D is unclear. The CDR3 spans 13 residues. V lost 7 bases and J lost 6, with 14 bases in between. The CDR3 here is CASTRPDQDTQYF. In DNA, the CDR3 is TGTGCCAGCACCCGGCCGGACCAGGATACGCAGTATTTT.